A selection of T cell receptor beta chains follows, all from one sample in a study of T-cell memory formation after mild COVID-19. In TCRdb, the 5' RACE reads were re-called with MiXCR into one record per CDR3 protein. The sample lists approximately 480,000 distinct CDR3 sequences; 15% to 20% were seen once. Material: PBMCs or a T cell subset sorted from them (not recorded which). The receptor source for this set is an adult woman who had mild COVID-19 (a few samples of this study predate the infection). Cell type and time point are not known. The CDR3 runs from the conserved cysteine through the conserved F or W. Each record gives: CDR3 DNA, CDR3 protein, J gene, D gene, clone size, V gene. A D gene is named only where the DNA matches it firmly. For some rows the clone size is stated as once, few or many, or as a class when expanded; others skip it.

DNA: TGTGCCAGCTCTGGACTAGCGGTCACAGATACGCAGTATTTT
CDR3: CASSGLAVTDTQYF
J: TRBJ2-3
D: TRBD2
size: NA
V: TRBV19

DNA: TGTGCCAGCAGTCCGATTGGGACAGGGGGGGACTATGGCTACACCTTC
CDR3: CASSPIGTGGDYGYTF
J: TRBJ1-2
D: TRBD1
size: NA
V: TRBV12-3/TRBV12-4

DNA: TGTGCCATCCAGGAGCGGGAGTCAACCTACGAGCAGTACTTC
CDR3: CAIQERESTYEQYF
J: TRBJ2-7
D: TRBD2
size: many
V: TRBV10-3

DNA: TGTGCCTGGTTCGGCGGGTCCAGCACAGATACGCAGTATTTT
CDR3: CAWFGGSSTDTQYF
J: TRBJ2-3
D: NA
size: few
V: TRBV30

DNA: TGTGCCAGCAGCCACGGGGGGGACTCCTACGAGCAGTACTTC
CDR3: CASSHGGDSYEQYF
J: TRBJ2-7
D: TRBD2
size: few
V: TRBV7-8

DNA: TGTGCCAGCAGCTTCGGTGGCAGGGTATCGGGCGGGGAGCTGTTTTTT
CDR3: CASSFGGRVSGGELFF
J: TRBJ2-2
D: NA
size: NA
V: TRBV7-2

DNA: TGTGCCAGCAAACTCCGAACAGGGGAGGAGAATGAAAAACTGTTTTTT
CDR3: CASKLRTGEENEKLFF
J: TRBJ1-4
D: TRBD1
size: NA
V: TRBV2

DNA: TGTGCCATCAGTGAGTCGATTACAGGGACTATCTATGGCTACACCTTC
CDR3: CAISESITGTIYGYTF
J: TRBJ1-2
D: NA
size: few
V: TRBV10-3

DNA: TGTGCCAGCAGTTCGGACAGGGGGCTCAATGAGCAGTTCTTC
CDR3: CASSSDRGLNEQFF
J: TRBJ2-1
D: TRBD1
size: NA
V: TRBV27

DNA: TGCAGTGCTAGGGGGGTCGAGCAGTACTTC
CDR3: CSARGVEQYF
J: TRBJ2-7
D: NA
size: NA
V: TRBV20-1

DNA: TGTGCCAGCACGGAGGGACTCTCTGGAAACACCATATATTTT
CDR3: CASTEGLSGNTIYF
J: TRBJ1-3
D: NA
size: NA
V: TRBV6-6

DNA: TGTGCCAGCAGCCGGGGACTAGCGGGGGGGCCGGAGACCCAGTACTTC
CDR3: CASSRGLAGGPETQYF
J: TRBJ2-5
D: TRBD2
size: NA
V: TRBV3-1

DNA: TGTGCCACCAGTGACTTACAGGGTCTGAATGAGCAGTTCTTC
CDR3: CATSDLQGLNEQFF
J: TRBJ2-1
D: NA
size: NA
V: TRBV24-1

DNA: TGCGCCAGCAGCCAAGATCCCTTCGGTGAGCAGTACTTC
CDR3: CASSQDPFGEQYF
J: TRBJ2-7
D: NA
size: few
V: TRBV4-1

DNA: TGTGCCAACCCCCCCCATCCGGGGGCCAGCACAGATACGCAGTATTTT
CDR3: CANPPHPGASTDTQYF
J: TRBJ2-3
D: NA
size: NA
V: TRBV7-9

DNA: TGTGCCAGCAGTTCCGGAGCGGGAGGAAGTCCCAGACCCTACAATGAGCAGTTCTTC
CDR3: CASSSGAGGSPRPYNEQFF
J: TRBJ2-1
D: TRBD2
size: NA
V: TRBV27

DNA: TGCGCCAGCAGCCAAGACGAGACTTACTTAATGGGTGAGCAGTTCTTC
CDR3: CASSQDETYLMGEQFF
J: TRBJ2-1
D: NA
size: few
V: TRBV4-3

DNA: TGCGCCACCTCAGGGGGCACTGAAGCTTTCTTT
CDR3: CATSGGTEAFF
J: TRBJ1-1
D: TRBD1
size: few
V: TRBV10-2

DNA: TGTGCCAGCATACGGGTAGCGACAGATACGCAGTATTTT
CDR3: CASIRVATDTQYF
J: TRBJ2-3
D: NA
size: NA
V: TRBV2

DNA: TGTGCCAGCAGTTTATCCTCTGAAGGGACGGGATTCTCCTACGAGCAGTACTTC
CDR3: CASSLSSEGTGFSYEQYF
J: TRBJ2-7
D: NA
size: few
V: TRBV27

DNA: TGTGCCAGCAGCTTAGCGCTGGCTAGCGGGGGGGGCAGCTCCTACAATGAGCAGTTCTTC
CDR3: CASSLALASGGGSSYNEQFF
J: TRBJ2-1
D: TRBD2
size: NA
V: TRBV7-6

DNA: TGTGCCAGCAGTAACAGAAAAACTAACACTGGCGAGCAGTACTTC
CDR3: CASSNRKTNTGEQYF
J: TRBJ2-7
D: NA
size: few
V: TRBV12-3/TRBV12-4

DNA: TGTGCCAGCAACATCAAACCAGACAGGCCCTACGAGCAGTACTTC
CDR3: CASNIKPDRPYEQYF
J: TRBJ2-7
D: NA
size: NA
V: TRBV12-3/TRBV12-4

DNA: TGCAGTGCTAACAGTCCCCCCCCCTATGGCTACACCTTC
CDR3: CSANSPPPYGYTF
J: TRBJ1-2
D: NA
size: once
V: TRBV20-1

DNA: TGTGCCAGCAGTCGAAGCGGGTTTCTCTACAATGAGCAGTTCTTC
CDR3: CASSRSGFLYNEQFF
J: TRBJ2-1
D: NA
size: NA
V: TRBV27

DNA: TGTGCCAGCAGTTTGGTAGCGGGTGTCTTAAACATTCAGTACTTC
CDR3: CASSLVAGVLNIQYF
J: TRBJ2-4
D: TRBD2
size: few
V: TRBV12-3/TRBV12-4

DNA: TGTGCCAGCAGCACCCAAGGGCGAGAGGGACACAATGAGCAGTTCTTC
CDR3: CASSTQGREGHNEQFF
J: TRBJ2-1
D: NA
size: NA
V: TRBV14

DNA: TGTGCCAGCAGTCCGACAGGGGATAGCTATGGCTACACCTTC
CDR3: CASSPTGDSYGYTF
J: TRBJ1-2
D: TRBD1
size: few
V: TRBV12-3/TRBV12-4

DNA: TGTGCCAGCAGTTACTCGAGGTGGTCGGGAGGGCAGCCCCAGCATTTT
CDR3: CASSYSRWSGGQPQHF
J: TRBJ1-5
D: NA
size: NA
V: TRBV6-5

DNA: TGTGCCAGCAGTTACTCGGGACAGGGGGGGGTCGGGGAGCTGTTTTTT
CDR3: CASSYSGQGGVGELFF
J: TRBJ2-2
D: TRBD1
size: few
V: TRBV6-5

DNA: TGTGCCAGCAGCTCTTTGGACAGTGACTCCTACGAGCAGTACTTC
CDR3: CASSSLDSDSYEQYF
J: TRBJ2-7
D: NA
size: NA
V: TRBV5-6